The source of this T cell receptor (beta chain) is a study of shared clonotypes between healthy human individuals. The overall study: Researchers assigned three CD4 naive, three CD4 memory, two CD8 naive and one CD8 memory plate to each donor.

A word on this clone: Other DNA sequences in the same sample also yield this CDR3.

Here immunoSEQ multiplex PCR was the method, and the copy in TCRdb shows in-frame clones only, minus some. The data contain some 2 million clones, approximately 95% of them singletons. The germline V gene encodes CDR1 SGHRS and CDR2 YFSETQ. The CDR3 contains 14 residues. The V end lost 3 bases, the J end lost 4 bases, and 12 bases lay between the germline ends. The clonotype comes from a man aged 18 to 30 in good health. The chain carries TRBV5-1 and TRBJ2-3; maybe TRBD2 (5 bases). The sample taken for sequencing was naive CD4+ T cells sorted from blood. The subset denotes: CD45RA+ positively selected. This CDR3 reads CASSSPAGADTQYF. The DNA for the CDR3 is TGCGCCAGCAGCTCACCGGCCGGGGCAGATACGCAGTATTTT.